The 19 T cell receptor beta chains below were found in one sample sequenced in a study of T cell responses to AZD1222 COVID-19 vaccine. Assay used: immunoSEQ multiplex PCR; TCRdb lists only in-frame clones, some missing. This table holds 65,000 to 80,000 clones, about 80% found once. The sequences come from peripheral blood, collected 28 days after the second AZD1222 dose. The receptors originated from an adult who received the AZD1222 COVID-19 vaccine.

This chain connects TRBV28 to TRBJ2-7; D possibly corresponds to TRBD2 (6 bases). CDR3 length: 17 residues. Per germline, CDR1 MDHEN and CDR2 SYDVKM. Trimming left V 3 bases short and J 5 bases short, with 23 bases between. In nucleotides, the CDR3 is TGTGCCAGCAGTTTCGTGGGGGTAAGAACTAGCCGCCACGAGCAGTACTTC. Protein product: CASSFVGVRTSRHEQYF.

The V gene is TRBV6-2 or TRBV6-3, the J gene TRBJ2-3, with 14 bases aligning to TRBD2. With 2 bases clipped from V and 5 bases from J, the junction kept 3 bases outside the gene matches. The CDR3 is 16 residues long. Germline V gene data show CDR1 as MNHEY and CDR2 as SVGEGT. The CDR3 nucleotides read TGTGCCAGCAGTTACGGGACTAGCGGGAGATTAGATACGCAGTATTTT. Residues: CASSYGTSGRLDTQYF.

The rearrangement joins TRBV19 to TRBJ2-1; D is perhaps TRBD1 (5 bases). Between the trimmed V and J ends, which lost 4 bases and 2 bases, there was a span of 12 bases. Germline-derived CDR1 and CDR2 are LNHDA and SQIVND (reference sequence). There are 15 residues in the CDR3. The CDR3 nucleotides read TGTGCCAGTAGTAAAGAGGACAAAGCCTACAATGAGCAGTTCTTC. Protein: CASSKEDKAYNEQFF. The complete variable domain, with remaining parts taken from reference TRBV19 and TRBJ2-1, reads DGGITQSPKYLFRKEGQNVTLSCEQNLNHDAMYWYRQDPGQGLRLIYYSQIVNDFQKGDIAEGYSVSREKKESFPLTVTSAQKNPTAFYLCASSKEDKAYNEQFFGPGTRLTVL.

The CDR3 sequence: CASSPRGYYEQYF. As DNA, the CDR3 is TGTGCCAGCAGCCCGAGGGGTTACTACGAGCAGTACTTC. The chain carries TRBV5-5 and TRBJ2-7; D possibly uses TRBD1 or TRBD2 (5 bases each). Trimming stripped 4 bases from V and 3 bases from J, with 11 bases between. The CDR3 has 13 amino acids. In germline, CDR1 is SGHKS, CDR2 YYEKEE (reference sequence).

This clone turned up a few times. The rearrangement uses TRBV4-3 and TRBJ2-1; no firm D call. The germline gives CDR1 LGHNA, CDR2 YSLEER. CDR3 length equals 11 residues. Trimming removed 0 bases from V and 10 bases from J, with 4 bases in between. CDR3 DNA sequence: TGCGCCAGCAGCCAAGACCAAGAGCAGTTCTTC. It specifies CASSQDQEQFF.

The DNA for the CDR3 is TGTGCCAGCAGTTCGGTGGCTAGCGGGAAAACTTCCCACTCCTACGAGCAGTACTTC. Its translation is CASSSVASGKTSHSYEQYF. The V gene is TRBV6-2 or TRBV6-3, the J gene TRBJ2-7; 9 bases line up with TRBD2. The CDR3 spans 19 residues. Germline lookup yields CDR1 MNHEY and CDR2 SVGEGT. With V trimmed by 4 bases and J by 0 bases, 16 bases remained unmatched.

The sample holds a few counts of this clone. This chain joins TRBV18 and TRBJ1-1; 7 positions match TRBD1. The germline CDR1 and CDR2 sequences are KGHSH and LQKENI. Trimming at V came to 2 bases and at J to 4 bases, leaving 7 bases not matched to a gene. This CDR3 region has 15 residues. CDR3 residues: CASSPKNDRATEAFF. The DNA of the CDR3 is TGTGCCAGCTCACCAAAGAACGACAGGGCCACTGAAGCTTTCTTT.

The chain uses TRBV4-1 and TRBJ1-3; D is unresolved. Germline assignment: CDR1 MGHRA and CDR2 YSYEKL. The CDR3 contains 13 residues. Between the trimmed V and J ends, which lost 1 base and 4 bases, there was a span of 5 bases. CDR3 sequence reads: CASSQVLGNTIYF. The CDR3 DNA reads as TGCGCCAGCAGCCAAGTACTAGGAAACACCATATATTTT.

The gene calls are TRBV5-4 and TRBJ2-1, with TRBD2 identical over 11 bases. Germline CDR1 and CDR2: SGHNT and YYREEE (reference sequence). The V gene end was trimmed by 4 bases and the J gene end by 4 bases; junction bases not matched to a gene: 7. The CDR3 contains 16 residues. CDR3 protein: CASSPQGLAVYNEQFF. CDR3 in DNA: TGTGCCAGCAGCCCACAGGGACTAGCGGTTTACAATGAGCAGTTCTTC.

The rearrangement links TRBV5-4 to TRBJ1-2, with 8 bases matching TRBD1. The CDR3 consists of 16 residues. J lost 6 bases, V lost 0 bases, and 10 bases had no gene match. Germline V gene lookup returns CDR1 SGHNT and CDR2 YYREEE (reference sequence). The CDR3 loop reads CASSLGQGAQKDGYTF. The CDR3 DNA follows: TGTGCCAGCAGCTTGGGGCAGGGGGCGCAGAAAGATGGCTACACCTTC. Full variable domain (rest looked up from reference TRBV5-4 and TRBJ1-2): ETGVTQSPTHLIKTRGQQVTLRCSSQSGHNTVSWYQQALGQGPQFIFQYYREEENGRGNFPPRFSGLQFPNYSSELNVNALELDDSALYLCASSLGQGAQKDGYTFGSGTRLTVV.

In its sample, this clone was seen many times. The chain uses TRBV7-3 and TRBJ2-1; D not certain. The V gene lost 1 base and the J gene lost 6 bases, with 7 bases spanning the gap. Germline CDR1 is SGHTA and CDR2 is FQGTGA. The CDR3 spans 13 residues. The CDR3 DNA follows: TGTGCCAGCAGCTTAAGGGTTTCCAATGAGCAGTTCTTC. This encodes CASSLRVSNEQFF.

The rearrangement links TRBV14 to TRBJ1-2; 7 bases are shared with TRBD1. CDR3 size: 17 residues. CDR1 SGHDN and CDR2 FVKESK come from the germline V gene. With V trimmed by 4 bases and J by 0 bases, 11 bases remained unmatched. This CDR3 is CASSRRDRNHPNYGYTF. CDR3 DNA: TGTGCCAGCAGCCGTAGGGACAGAAACCACCCTAACTATGGCTACACCTTC.

The chain combines TRBV11-2 with TRBJ2-5, with 11 positions matching TRBD2. V was clipped by 4 bases and J by 5 bases; unmatched bases: 3. Germline-derived CDR1 and CDR2 are SGHAT and FQNNGV. The CDR3 is 14 residues long. As DNA, the CDR3 is TGTGCCAGCAGCTCGATAGCGGGAGGGGAGACCCAGTACTTC. Encoded protein: CASSSIAGGETQYF.

The chain uses TRBV3-1 (or the pseudogene TRBV3-2) and TRBJ1-3; D gene ambiguous. Per germline, CDR1 LGHDT and CDR2 YNNKEL (reference sequence). Trimming left V 2 bases short and J 1 base short, with 0 bases between. The length of the CDR3 is 12 residues. CDR3 DNA: TGTGCCAGCAGCCAATCTGGAAACACCATATATTTT. It encodes CASSQSGNTIYF.

This rearrangement joins TRBV19 to TRBJ1-1; the match to TRBD1 covers 7 bases. The trim removed 4 bases at V and 4 bases at J, leaving 9 bases unmatched. This CDR3 contains 15 residues. Germline loops: CDR1 LNHDA, CDR2 SQIVND (reference sequence). The CDR3 sequence: CASSTRQGTVTEAFF. The CDR3 DNA sequence: TGTGCCAGTAGTACCCGACAGGGAACGGTCACTGAAGCTTTCTTT.

This rearrangement joins TRBV6-5 to TRBJ1-2; 11 nucleotides line up with TRBD1. With 8 bases clipped from V and 6 bases from J, the junction kept 8 bases outside the gene matches. Germline V lookup: CDR1 MNHEY, CDR2 SVGAGI. The CDR3 has 14 residues. This chain's CDR3 is CASGGDRGLDGYTF. In DNA form, the CDR3 reads TGTGCCAGCGGGGGGGACAGGGGGTTAGATGGCTACACCTTC.

This clone was counted a single time. The gene calls are TRBV27 and TRBJ2-5; no firm D call. Trimming removed 6 bases from V and 2 bases from J, with 7 bases in between. CDR3 length: 12 residues. Germline values: CDR1 MNHEY, CDR2 SMNVEV (reference sequence). CDR3 nucleotide sequence: TGTGCCAGCAGCCGCCCACAAGAGACCCAGTACTTC. Translated, it gives CASSRPQETQYF.

The chain carries TRBV28 and TRBJ1-5, with a weak D call TRBD1 (5 bases). The CDR3 length is 13 residues. The ends were cut back, 5 bases at V and 4 bases at J, with 9 bases in the middle. The germline V gene encodes CDR1 MDHEN and CDR2 SYDVKM. The chain's CDR3 is CASSPQGNQPQHF. Here the CDR3 DNA reads TGTGCCAGCAGTCCTCAGGGAAATCAGCCCCAGCATTTT.

The chain has TRBV10-3 and TRBJ2-2, with D hard to call. CDR1 is ENHRY, CDR2 SYGVKD, per germline. V lost 3 bases to trimming and J lost 0 bases, with 14 bases between them. The CDR3 spans 17 residues. The CDR3 sequence: CAISDRQLGTNTGELFF. CDR3 in DNA: TGTGCCATCAGTGATAGGCAGCTAGGAACGAACACCGGGGAGCTGTTTTTT.